The present entry profiles one TCR beta chain with its context. Participants spanned ages roughly 18 to 95 years and resided in about 25 US areas. Categorization into cohorts depended on clinical history that participants reported. This sample stems from a study of blood T cell repertoires in COVID-19. This CDR3 region has 15 residues. CDR1 and CDR2 from the germline V gene are SGDLS and YYNGEE. The V gene end was trimmed by 3 bases and the J gene end by 2 bases; junction bases not matched to a gene: 8. Original processing notes: Scientists estimated how many nucleated cells there were by amplifying reference gene primers. TCRdb's copy holds only in-frame clones and misses some; the assay was immunoSEQ multiplex PCR. V and J calls plus clone size are reproduced from that table; the DNA served to infer D and trimming. In the table there are roughly 230,000 clones, nearly 90% of which are singletons.

This clonotype was sampled from a woman aged 25-40 years with acute COVID-19. This sequence joins TRBV9 and TRBJ2-7; TRBD2 matches 7 bases. Sequencing was carried out using PBMCs or T cells enriched from blood (not recorded which). The chain's CDR3 is CASSAQPSGTYEQYF. In DNA form, the CDR3 reads TGTGCCAGCAGCGCGCAGCCTAGCGGAACCTACGAGCAGTACTTC.